Sequencing of this T cell receptor (beta chain) was carried out in a study of T-cell reconstitution after alpha-beta-depleted transplantation in children. General study points: The authors attributed T-cell counts and diversity one year after transplant mostly to newly produced T cells. Approximately two months post-transplant, alpha-beta T cells reportedly originated from several hundred expanded graft clones. The high TCRbeta diversity at day 60 in some patients came from surviving recipient T cells and thymic progenitors.

TCRbeta library preparation incorporated unique molecular identifiers. TCRdb re-analysed the PCR reads in MiXCR, keeping a single row per CDR3 protein. The repertoire holds a few hundred thousand distinct CDR3 sequences, with around 25% as singletons. This clonotype was observed a few times. What it recognizes is unknown. Trimming took off 6 bases at V and 7 bases at J, with 25 bases between the two ends. The CDR3 is made up of 16 amino acids. CDR1 and CDR2 from the germline V gene are SGHRS and YFSETQ. Source: PBMCs, mostly from graft donor cells, taken 180 days after TCRalphabeta/CD19-depleted stem cell transplant. The sequence was collected from a male patient aged 10 to 17 who had a stem cell transplant for acute lymphoblastic leukemia, so the T cells may come from the graft donor. The V gene is TRBV5-1, the J gene TRBJ1-2; D might be TRBD1 (6 bases). CDR3 residues: CASNPSLRGVEGGYTF. The CDR3 DNA is TGCGCCAGCAACCCATCCCTCAGGGGAGTTGAAGGTGGCTACACCTTC. Based on the CDR3 plus reference TRBV5-1 and TRBJ1-2, the full variable domain is KAGVTQTPRYLIKTRGQQVTLSCSPISGHRSVSWYQQTPGQGLQFLFEYFSETQRNKGNFPGRFSGRQFSNSRSEMNVSTLELGDSALYLCASNPSLRGVEGGYTFGSGTRLTVV.